This record covers a single TCR beta chain. As yet, its antigen is unknown. A read error may explain this, as a much larger clone is one base away. This sample was taken from a study of blood T cells in healthy people across ages. In each sample, at least 6.5 million PBMCs were isolated. Per individual sample, total RNA of at least 6 micrograms was extracted. It was with a sample-barcoded 5' primer and a J-beta primer mix that a second PCR of roughly 7 to 12 cycles was run. Each TCR beta cDNA got a 12-nucleotide random molecular identifier. One entry per CDR3 protein, called by TCRdb with MiXCR from the 5' RACE reads. This table has some 1.5 million distinct CDR3 sequences, 28% appearing once. Study results and limitations: A greater number of naive CD4+ cells and higher diversity distinguished long-lived donors from aged donors.

The TCR originated in a woman aged 30 to 39 in good health. Input material: blood.

In nucleotides, the CDR3 is TGTGCCACCAGGGCTAGCGGAATAGAGACCCAGTACTTC. This sequence encodes CATRASGIETQYF. The chain uses TRBV24-1 and TRBJ2-4; TRBD2 aligns across 7 bases. TRBJ2-5 explains the end of the DNA better; the J call may be wrong. Germline V gene sequence: CDR1 KGHDR, CDR2 SFDVKD. This CDR3 comprises 13 residues.